The 15 T cell receptor beta chains below were found in one sample sequenced in a study of OX40 agonist ivuxolimab in advanced cancers. Generated by immunoSEQ multiplex PCR, the TCRdb table keeps only in-frame clones and is missing some. Found here are 80,000 to 100,000 clones, less than 95% of them singletons; the top ten hold more than 0.15%. The material sequenced was CD4+ or CD8+ T cells sorted from blood, taken in a trial of the OX40 agonist ivuxolimab. The receptors were sampled from an adult with an advanced solid tumor such as melanoma, head and neck, liver or kidney cancer.

This chain connects TRBV12-2 to TRBJ1-2; the DNA was not used to check the table's D call, TRBD1. TRBV12-2 is reported as a pseudogene. There are 15 residues in the CDR3. The CDR3 here is CASRHPRDSAYGYTF. Here the CDR3 DNA reads TGTGCAAGTCGACACCCCCGGGACAGTGCCTATGGCTACACCTTC.

The chain recombines TRBV6-5 with TRBJ1-5; D gene unclear. CDR3 length: 14 amino acids. Between the trimmed V and J ends, which lost 2 bases and 1 base, there was a span of 6 bases. Germline V lookup: CDR1 MNHEY, CDR2 SVGAGI. The CDR3 here is CASSYGRSNQPQHF. The CDR3 bases are TGTGCCAGCAGTTACGGGCGAAGCAATCAGCCCCAGCATTTT.

The J gene is TRBJ1-4, the V gene TRBV10-2; 9 positions match TRBD1. CDR1 and CDR2 (germline): WSHSY, SAAADI. After removal of 6 bases from V and 8 bases from J, the junction contained 10 bases not matched to a gene. The CDR3 runs to 15 residues. For the CDR3, the DNA is TGCGCCAGCAGGCCGGAAGGACAGGGGAACGAAAAACTGTTTTTT. Encoded protein: CASRPEGQGNEKLFF.

Regarding this clone: At one of its ends the junction is not consistent with the germline gene, which may arise from a read error. The chain joins TRBV30 to TRBJ2-7; D unclear. Germline V gives CDR1 GTSNPN, CDR2 SVGIG (reference sequence). The CDR3 has 13 amino acids. The CDR3 region has the DNA TGTGCCTGGAGCACTAACCTCTCCTCCGAGCAGTACTTC. Its protein product is CAWSTNLSSEQYF.

The chain combines TRBV5-1 with TRBJ2-4; 11 bases map to TRBD1. The J segment lost 0 bases and the V segment lost 4 bases, leaving 6 bases of the junction unmatched. Germline V CDR1 and CDR2: SGHRS, YFSETQ. The CDR3 length is 17 residues. The CDR3 nucleotides read TGCGCCAGCAGCGCCGGACAGGGGGCAGAAGCCAAAAACATTCAGTACTTC. Translating gives CASSAGQGAEAKNIQYF.

The chain employs TRBV27 and TRBJ1-4; the D gene is possibly TRBD1 (6 bases). This CDR3 spans 15 amino acids. Germline-derived CDR1 and CDR2 are MNHEY and SMNVEV (reference sequence). V dropped 2 bases and J dropped 3 bases, with 10 bases sitting between them. This chain's CDR3 is CASSLMGASNEKLFF. CDR3 coding DNA: TGTGCCAGCAGTTTAATGGGGGCATCTAATGAAAAACTGTTTTTT. The complete variable domain, with remaining parts taken from reference TRBV27 and TRBJ1-4, reads EAQVTQNPRYLITVTGKKLTVTCSQNMNHEYMSWYRQDPGLGLRQIYYSMNVEVTDKGDVPEGYKVSRKEKRNFPLILESPSPNQTSLYFCASSLMGASNEKLFFGSGTQLSVL.

The chain links TRBV7-2 to TRBJ2-3; D call uncertain. Trimming left V 1 base short and J 1 base short, with 12 bases between. The CDR3 loop spans 16 amino acids. Germline CDR1 SGHTA, CDR2 FQGNSA. The CDR3 DNA reads TGTGCCAGCAGCTTAGGATCGATGGCCGGCACAGATACGCAGTATTTT. Translating it yields CASSLGSMAGTDTQYF. Drawing the rest from reference TRBV7-2 and TRBJ2-3, the complete variable domain is GAGVSQSPSNKVTEKGKDVELRCDPISGHTALYWYRQSLGQGLEFLIYFQGNSAPDKSGLPSDRFSAERTGGSVSTLTIQRTQQEDSAVYLCASSLGSMAGTDTQYFGPGTRLTVL.

The chain combines TRBV5-1 with TRBJ2-5; TRBD2 agrees at 15 bases. CDR1 is SGHRS and CDR2 is YFSETQ in the germline V gene. Trimming took 3 bases from V and 1 from J; bases not matched to a gene: 1. The CDR3 covers 16 residues. CDR3 in DNA: TGCGCCAGCAGCTGGGGACTAGCGGGGGGCCAAGAGACCCAGTACTTC. Protein: CASSWGLAGGQETQYF.

The chain couples TRBV18 to TRBJ1-2; D is uncertain. Between the trimmed V and J ends, which lost 4 bases and 8 bases, there was a span of 17 bases. The CDR3 covers 14 residues. Germline CDR1 reads KGHSH; CDR2 reads LQKENI. In DNA, the CDR3 is TGTGCCAGCTCACTTCCCGCGGCGGAGGGAGGCTACACCTTC. It specifies CASSLPAAEGGYTF. Using reference TRBV18 and TRBJ1-2 for the parts outside the CDR3, the full variable domain is NAGVMQNPRHLVRRRGQEARLRCSPMKGHSHVYWYRQLPEEGLKFMVYLQKENIIDESGMPKERFSAEFPKEGPSILRIQQVVRGDSAAYFCASSLPAAEGGYTFGSGTRLTVV.

The chain employs TRBV7-2 and TRBJ1-3; the D gene is possibly TRBD1 (6 bases). This CDR3 has 14 amino acids. Deletions cut 6 bases from V and 4 bases from J, with 13 bases between. Germline V gene sequence: CDR1 SGHTA, CDR2 FQGNSA. Here the CDR3 DNA reads TGTGCCAGCAGTACAACAGGGCAAGGAAACACCATATATTTT. Translation: CASSTTGQGNTIYF.

The chain carries TRBV2 and TRBJ2-7, with D possibly matching TRBD2 (6 bases). This CDR3 is 12 amino acids long. CDR1 is SNHLY, CDR2 FYNNEI, per germline. The V end was cut by 1 base, the J end by 6 bases, with 7 bases between. The CDR3 region is CASSEGAGEQYF. For the CDR3, the DNA is TGTGCCAGCAGTGAAGGAGCGGGCGAGCAGTACTTC.

This sequence joins TRBV4-3 and TRBJ1-2; 10 bases map to TRBD1. Germline CDR1 reads LGHNA; CDR2 reads YSLEER. J was trimmed by 4 bases and V by 0 bases; bases with no gene match: 8. This CDR3 is 17 amino acids long. Here the CDR3 reads CASSQDLDRGGAYGYTF. The CDR3 DNA sequence: TGCGCCAGCAGCCAAGATCTGGACAGGGGGGGTGCCTATGGCTACACCTTC.

The gene calls are TRBV19 and TRBJ2-1; 11 bases match TRBD2. CDR3 size: 16 residues. Germline loops: CDR1 LNHDA, CDR2 SQIVND (reference sequence). Trimming removed 7 bases from V and 7 bases from J; junction bases left unmatched: 12. In nucleotides, the CDR3 is TGTGCCAGTACCCATTCAGGACTAGCGGGTCTGAATGAGCAGTTCTTC. Its protein is CASTHSGLAGLNEQFF.

The CDR3 loop reads CASSSPTSGRYQETQYF. The CDR3, as DNA: TGTGCCAGCAGCTCGCCGACTAGCGGGAGGTACCAAGAGACCCAGTACTTC. This chain joins TRBV5-4 and TRBJ2-5, with 13 positions matching TRBD2. The CDR3 sequence is 17 residues long. V shed 3 bases and J 0 bases; nucleotides not matched to a gene: 5. The germline V gene has CDR1 SGHNT and CDR2 YYREEE (reference sequence).

The chain links TRBV19 to TRBJ2-3, with TRBD1 matching over 8 bases. V gave up 10 bases and J gave up 1 base; unmatched junction bases: 4. CDR3 length equals 13 residues. The germline V gene encodes CDR1 LNHDA and CDR2 SQIVND (reference sequence). The CDR3 protein is CATRGRGTDTQYF. In nucleotides, the CDR3 is TGTGCCACCAGGGGGCGCGGCACAGATACGCAGTATTTT.